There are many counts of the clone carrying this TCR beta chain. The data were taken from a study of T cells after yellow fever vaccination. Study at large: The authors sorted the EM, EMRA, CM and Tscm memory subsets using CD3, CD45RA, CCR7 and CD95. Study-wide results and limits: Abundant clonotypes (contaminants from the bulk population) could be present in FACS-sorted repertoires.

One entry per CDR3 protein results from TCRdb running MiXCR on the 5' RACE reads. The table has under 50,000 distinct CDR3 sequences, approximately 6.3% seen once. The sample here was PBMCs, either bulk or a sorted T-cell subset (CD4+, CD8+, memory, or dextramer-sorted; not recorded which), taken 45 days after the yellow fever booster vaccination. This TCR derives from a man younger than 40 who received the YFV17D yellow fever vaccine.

The CDR3 here is CASTPGESKSTDTQYF. The CDR3 nucleotides read TGTGCCAGCACCCCTGGTGAGAGCAAGAGCACAGATACGCAGTATTTT. The rearrangement joins TRBV25-1 to TRBJ2-3; D is ambiguous. V lost 7 bases, J lost 0 bases, and 17 bases lay in between. CDR1 is MGHDK, CDR2 SYGVNS, per germline. CDR3 length: 16 residues.